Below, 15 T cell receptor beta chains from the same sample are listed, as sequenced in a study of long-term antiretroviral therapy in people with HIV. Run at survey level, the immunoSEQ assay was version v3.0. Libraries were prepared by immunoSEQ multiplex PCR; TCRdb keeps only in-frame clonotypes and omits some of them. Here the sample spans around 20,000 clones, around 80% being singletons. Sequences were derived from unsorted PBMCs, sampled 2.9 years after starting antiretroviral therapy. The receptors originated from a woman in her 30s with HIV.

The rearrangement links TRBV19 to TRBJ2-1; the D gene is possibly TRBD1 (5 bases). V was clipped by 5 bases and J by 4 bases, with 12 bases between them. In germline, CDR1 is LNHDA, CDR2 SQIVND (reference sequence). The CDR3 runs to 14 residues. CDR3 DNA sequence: TGTGCCAGTAGTCTTCAGGGTAGGTACAATGAGCAGTTCTTC. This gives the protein CASSLQGRYNEQFF.

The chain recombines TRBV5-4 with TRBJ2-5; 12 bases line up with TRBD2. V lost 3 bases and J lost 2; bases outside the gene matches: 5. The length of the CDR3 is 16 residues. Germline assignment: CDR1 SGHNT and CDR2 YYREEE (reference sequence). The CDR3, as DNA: TGTGCCAGCAGCTCCGGACTAGCGGGGACACAAGAGACCCAGTACTTC. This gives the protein CASSSGLAGTQETQYF.

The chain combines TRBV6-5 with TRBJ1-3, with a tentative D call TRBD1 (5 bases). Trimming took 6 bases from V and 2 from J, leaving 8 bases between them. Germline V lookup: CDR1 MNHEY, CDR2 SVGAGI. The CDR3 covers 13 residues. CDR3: CASSGATGNTIYF. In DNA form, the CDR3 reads TGTGCCAGCAGCGGGGCAACTGGAAACACCATATATTTT.

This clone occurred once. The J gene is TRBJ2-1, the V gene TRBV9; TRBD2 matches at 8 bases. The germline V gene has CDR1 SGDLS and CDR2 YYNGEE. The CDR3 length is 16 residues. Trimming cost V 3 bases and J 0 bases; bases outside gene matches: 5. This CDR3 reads CASSGRRGDSYNEQFF. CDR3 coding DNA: TGTGCCAGCAGCGGCCGGCGGGGGGACTCCTACAATGAGCAGTTCTTC.

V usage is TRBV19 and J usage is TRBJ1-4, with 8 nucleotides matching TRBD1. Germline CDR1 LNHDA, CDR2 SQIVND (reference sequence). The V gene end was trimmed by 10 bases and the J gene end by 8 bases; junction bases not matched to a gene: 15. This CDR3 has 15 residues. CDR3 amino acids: CATRTGLGGGEKLFF. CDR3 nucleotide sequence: TGTGCCACTAGGACAGGGCTAGGCGGTGGAGAAAAACTGTTTTTT.

The CDR3 bases are TGTGCCAGCTCACCGGACAGTCTAGGTGGGGCTTTCTTT. This sequence encodes CASSPDSLGGAFF. V is TRBV18 and J is TRBJ1-1, with D perhaps TRBD1 (6 bases). Germline V gene data show CDR1 as KGHSH and CDR2 as LQKENI. This CDR3 contains 13 residues. Trimming stripped 3 bases from V and 11 bases from J, with 16 bases between.

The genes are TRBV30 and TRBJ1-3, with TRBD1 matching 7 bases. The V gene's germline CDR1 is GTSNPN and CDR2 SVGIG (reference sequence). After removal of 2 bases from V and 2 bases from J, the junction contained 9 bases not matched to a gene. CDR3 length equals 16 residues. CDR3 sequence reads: CAWSLGGGFAGNTIYF. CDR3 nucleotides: TGTGCCTGGAGTTTAGGAGGGGGCTTTGCTGGAAACACCATATATTTT.

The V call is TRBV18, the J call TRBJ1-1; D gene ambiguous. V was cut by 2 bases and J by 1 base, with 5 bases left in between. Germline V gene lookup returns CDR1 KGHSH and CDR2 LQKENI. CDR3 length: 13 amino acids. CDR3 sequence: CASSPGKNTEAFF. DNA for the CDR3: TGTGCCAGCTCACCAGGGAAGAACACTGAAGCTTTCTTT.

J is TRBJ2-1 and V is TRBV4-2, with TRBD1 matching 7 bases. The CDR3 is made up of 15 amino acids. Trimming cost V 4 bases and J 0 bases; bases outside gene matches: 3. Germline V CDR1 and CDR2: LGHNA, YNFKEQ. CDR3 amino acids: CASSPGTASYNEQFF. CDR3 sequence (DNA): TGTGCCAGCAGCCCAGGGACAGCCTCCTACAATGAGCAGTTCTTC.

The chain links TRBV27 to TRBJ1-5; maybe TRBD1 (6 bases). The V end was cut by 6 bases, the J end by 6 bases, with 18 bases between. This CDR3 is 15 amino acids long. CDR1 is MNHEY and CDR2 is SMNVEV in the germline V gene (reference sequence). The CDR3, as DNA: TGTGCCAGCAGCCTAGGGGGAAGGGGGGGTCAGCCCCAGCATTTT. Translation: CASSLGGRGGQPQHF.

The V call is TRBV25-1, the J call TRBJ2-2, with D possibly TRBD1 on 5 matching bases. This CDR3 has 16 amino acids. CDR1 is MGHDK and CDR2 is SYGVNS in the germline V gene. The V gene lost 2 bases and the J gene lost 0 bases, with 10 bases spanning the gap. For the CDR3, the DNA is TGTGCCAGCAGTGAAAAGGGGTTAGCGAACACCGGGGAGCTGTTTTTT. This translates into CASSEKGLANTGELFF.

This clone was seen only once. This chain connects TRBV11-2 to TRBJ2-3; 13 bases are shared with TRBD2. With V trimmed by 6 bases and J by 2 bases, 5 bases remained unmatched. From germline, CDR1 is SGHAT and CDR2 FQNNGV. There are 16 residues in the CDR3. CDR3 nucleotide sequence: TGTGCCAGCAGTCGACTAGCGGGGGGCCCCACAGATACGCAGTATTTT. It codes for CASSRLAGGPTDTQYF.

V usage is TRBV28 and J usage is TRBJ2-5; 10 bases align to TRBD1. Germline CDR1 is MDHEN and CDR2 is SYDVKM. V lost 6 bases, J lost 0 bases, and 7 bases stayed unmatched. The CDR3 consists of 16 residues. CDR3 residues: CASSHGDRGDQETQYF. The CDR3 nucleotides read TGTGCCAGCAGCCACGGGGACAGGGGAGACCAAGAGACCCAGTACTTC.

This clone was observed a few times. The CDR3: CASSPPGGRRTNYGYTF. The DNA of the CDR3 is TGTGCCAGCTCACCCCCGGGGGGCAGACGAACTAACTATGGCTACACCTTC. The chain employs TRBV18 and TRBJ1-2; TRBD1 is a possible D gene (6 bases). Germline V gene data show CDR1 as KGHSH and CDR2 as LQKENI. Trimming removed 3 bases from V and 0 bases from J, with 17 bases in between. The CDR3 consists of 17 residues. The full variable domain, rest sourced from reference TRBV18 and TRBJ1-2, is NAGVMQNPRHLVRRRGQEARLRCSPMKGHSHVYWYRQLPEEGLKFMVYLQKENIIDESGMPKERFSAEFPKEGPSILRIQQVVRGDSAAYFCASSPPGGRRTNYGYTFGSGTRLTVV.

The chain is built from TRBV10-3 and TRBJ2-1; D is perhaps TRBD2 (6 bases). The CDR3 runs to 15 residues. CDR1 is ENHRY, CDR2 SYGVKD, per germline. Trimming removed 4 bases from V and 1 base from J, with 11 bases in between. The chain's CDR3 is CAISAVGGSYNEQFF. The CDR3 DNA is TGTGCCATCAGTGCGGTTGGGGGGTCCTACAATGAGCAGTTCTTC.